This TCR beta chain was obtained from a study of monozygotic twins with inflammatory bowel disease. Overall study results and limits: Different subtypes (of T cells) could not be told apart from one another.

The CDR3 runs 14 residues. CDR1 and CDR2 from the germline V gene are MNHNS and SASEGT. For this clonotype: Antigen specificity is unknown.

Template switching appended UMIs that held a 6-nucleotide sample barcode. TCRdb re-called the 5' RACE reads and gives one entry per CDR3 protein, without DNA. This sample contains about 380,000 distinct CDR3 sequences. The sample comprised blood. The gene calls are TRBV6-1 and TRBJ2-3; TCRdb's D gene call, TRBD1, goes unchecked for lack of DNA. This receptor was taken from a human donor with ulcerative colitis or Crohn's disease, or a healthy co-twin of an affected twin (not recorded which). The CDR3 region is CASRPGRGRDTQYF.